The rows below give T cell receptor beta chains drawn from one sample of a study of blood T cell repertoires in COVID-19. Profiled with immunoSEQ multiplex PCR; TCRdb holds only in-frame clones, not every one. The top ten hold roughly 1.9% of the sample, which has about 100,000 clones, more than 85% seen once. The sequencing input was peripheral blood. The origin of the receptors is a man aged 45-60 years with active COVID-19. CDR3s include the opening cysteine and the closing phenylalanine or tryptophan. Fields, in order: V gene, J gene, clone size, D gene, CDR3 protein, CDR3 DNA. The D gene is left open where the match is weak. Not all rows give a size; the values are once, few, many and, for expanded clones, a class.

>TRBV5-1|TRBJ1-1|NA|NA
CASSSQAGSNTEAFF
TGCGCCAGCAGCTCCCAAGCGGGCTCAAACACTGAAGCTTTCTTT
>TRBV2|TRBJ2-7|NA|TRBD1
CASSETGTGKPEQYF
TGTGCCAGCAGTGAAACCGGGACAGGAAAACCAGAGCAGTACTTC
>TRBV5-8|TRBJ1-5|NA|NA
CASSWAGGGNQPQHF
TGTGCCAGCAGCTGGGCCGGGGGAGGCAATCAGCCCCAGCATTTT
>TRBV19|TRBJ2-4|few|TRBD1
CASRPGGNKNIQYF
TGTGCCAGTAGACCAGGGGGAAACAAAAACATTCAGTACTTC
>TRBV16|TRBJ1-1|NA|NA
CASSPYRDPNTEAFF
TGTGCCAGCAGCCCCTACAGGGACCCTAACACTGAAGCTTTCTTT
>TRBV7-9|TRBJ1-2|NA|TRBD1
CASSPMGQGRRYGYTF
TGTGCCAGCAGCCCTATGGGACAGGGTCGGCGCTATGGCTACACCTTC
>TRBV3-1/TRBV3-2|TRBJ2-1|NA|TRBD2
CASSQGGYGLSSYNEQFF
TGTGCCAGCAGCCAGGGGGGGTACGGACTCAGCTCCTACAATGAGCAGTTCTTC
>TRBV9|TRBJ1-2|NA|TRBD1
CASSVGTGGKGYTF
TGTGCCAGCAGCGTAGGAACAGGGGGTAAAGGCTACACCTTC
>TRBV18|TRBJ2-3|NA|NA
CASSPSRALTDTQYF
TGTGCCAGCTCACCAAGCCGAGCCCTAACAGATACGCAGTATTTT
>TRBV30|TRBJ2-2|NA|NA
CAWSVQGGADTGELFF
TGTGCCTGGAGTGTACAAGGGGGGGCGGACACCGGGGAGCTGTTTTTT
>TRBV27|TRBJ1-6|NA|TRBD1
CASSLVGGANSPLHF
TGTGCCAGCAGTTTGGTAGGGGGCGCAAATTCACCCCTCCACTTT
>TRBV5-5|TRBJ2-3|NA|TRBD2
CASSFGLEAQYF
TGTGCCAGCAGCTTCGGACTAGAGGCGCAGTATTTT
>TRBV4-2|TRBJ2-1|NA|NA
CASSQDLWGRNEQFF
TGTGCCAGCAGCCAAGATCTGTGGGGGCGCAATGAGCAGTTCTTC
>TRBV7-2|TRBJ1-2|NA|NA
CASTVEWSYGYTF
TGTGCCAGCACCGTAGAGTGGAGTTATGGCTACACCTTC